These 2 T cell receptor beta chains share one sample of origin, sequenced in a study of human T cells and chemical hapten exposure. As to time point: patch test 1, 2 weeks after DPC sensitization. Specified treatment: therapeutic diphenylcyclopropenone sensitization with weekly scalp DPC. One entry per CDR3 protein results from TCRdb running MiXCR on the RACE reads. The sample includes about 49,000 distinct CDR3 sequences, 9% to 9.5% of them seen just once. The sequencing here drew on whole blood, taken in connection with sensitization to the hapten diphenylcyclopropenone (DPC). These receptor sequences come from a woman between 50 and 59 years old with alopecia areata. Some clones in this sample may be carry-over from other donors' samples.

Ten or more counts support this clonotype. The chain has TRBV6-1 and TRBJ2-6; 11 bases match TRBD1. Germline V CDR1 and CDR2: MNHNS, SASEGT. The V and J ends lost 4 bases and 2 bases, in that order; junction bases with no gene match: 7. The CDR3 is 18 residues long. CDR3 nucleotide sequence: TGTGCCAGCAGTGGGACAGGGGGCGCCCCCGCTGGGGCCAACGTCCTGACTTTC. It translates to CASSGTGGAPAGANVLTF.

This clonotype was detected ten times or more. V gene TRBV7-2 combines with J gene TRBJ2-1; the match to TRBD2 covers 15 bases. Per germline, CDR1 SGHTA and CDR2 FQGNSA. The CDR3 sequence is 18 residues long. V trimming: 1 base; J trimming: 4 bases; junction bases outside the gene matches: 5. CDR3: CASSLEGTSGRFYNEQFF. CDR3 in DNA: TGTGCCAGCAGCTTAGAAGGGACTAGCGGGAGGTTTTACAATGAGCAGTTCTTC. Supplemented by reference TRBV7-2 and TRBJ2-1, the full variable domain reads GAGVSQSPSNKVTEKGKDVELRCDPISGHTALYWYRQSLGQGLEFLIYFQGNSAPDKSGLPSDRFSAERTGGSVSTLTIQRTQQEDSAVYLCASSLEGTSGRFYNEQFFGPGTRLTVL.